These T cell receptor beta chains were read from a single sample in a study of blood T cell repertoires in COVID-19. The repertoire was sequenced with immunoSEQ multiplex PCR; TCRdb's copy has only in-frame clones and lacks some. The data hold about 210,000 clones, with roughly 87% observed a single time. Sequencing input: PBMCs or T cells enriched from blood (not recorded which). The receptors were gathered from a man aged 18 to 29 with acute COVID-19. CDR3s include the opening cysteine and the closing phenylalanine or tryptophan. The order of the fields is CDR3 length, V gene, clone size, D gene, J gene, CDR3 protein, CDR3 DNA. D genes are given only for firm matches. Rows give clone size only sometimes, using once, few, many, or a class for an expanded clone.

>13|TRBV2|NA|TRBD1|TRBJ2-3
CASSLQGADTQYF
TGTGCCAGCAGTTTACAGGGGGCAGATACGCAGTATTTT
>16|TRBV7-2|NA|TRBD1|TRBJ1-6
CASSAPGGSYNSPLHF
TGTGCCAGCAGCGCCCCAGGGGGCTCTTATAATTCACCCCTCCACTTT
>16|TRBV28|NA|TRBD1|TRBJ2-3
CASRPDRGGRTDTQYF
TGTGCCAGCAGACCCGACAGGGGTGGCCGCACAGATACGCAGTATTTT
>19|TRBV4-1|NA|NA|TRBJ2-5
CASSQEPPGGPGPQETQYF
TGCGCCAGCAGCCAGGAGCCGCCAGGGGGGCCGGGGCCCCAAGAGACCCAGTACTTC
>16|TRBV5-1|NA|NA|TRBJ2-3
CASSLGDRISTDTQYF
TGCGCCAGCAGCTTGGGAGACAGGATCAGCACAGATACGCAGTATTTT
>13|TRBV2|NA|TRBD2|TRBJ2-3
CAGGLAHTDTQYF
TGTGCCGGTGGACTAGCACACACAGATACGCAGTATTTT
>14|TRBV6-1|few|TRBD1|TRBJ1-1
CASSEWAGGTEAFF
TGTGCCAGCAGTGAATGGGCAGGGGGAACTGAAGCTTTCTTT
>15|TRBV6-5|NA|NA|TRBJ2-3
CASSYSWQGIDTQYF
TGTGCCAGCAGTTACTCGTGGCAGGGAATAGATACGCAGTATTTT
>15|TRBV7-3|NA|TRBD1|TRBJ2-1
CASSRRQGPYNEQFF
TGTGCCAGCAGCCGCCGACAGGGCCCCTACAATGAGCAGTTCTTC
>13|TRBV11-3|NA|TRBD1|TRBJ2-7
CASRYSGGYEQYF
TGTGCCAGTAGGTACTCAGGGGGCTACGAGCAGTACTTC
>15|TRBV6-6|NA|NA|TRBJ2-7
CASTTPGSSLYEQYF
TGTGCCAGCACCACGCCTGGGAGCAGCCTCTACGAGCAGTACTTC
>19|TRBV21-1|NA|NA|TRBJ2-1
CASMRPGLAGKTPYNEQFF
TGTGCCAGCATGCGACCGGGACTAGCGGGAAAGACCCCCTACAATGAGCAGTTCTTC
>17|TRBV12-5|NA|NA|TRBJ2-5
CASGLSSIQGKQETQYF
TGTGCTAGTGGTTTGTCCTCCATCCAGGGGAAACAAGAGACCCAGTACTTC
>11|TRBV29-1|once|TRBD1|TRBJ2-5
CSTGQGETQYF
TGCAGCACGGGACAGGGGGAGACCCAGTACTTC
>16|TRBV7-8|NA|NA|TRBJ2-7
CASSLVGGVPQGEQYF
TGTGCCAGCAGCTTAGTGGGGGGAGTACCCCAAGGCGAGCAGTACTTC
>14|TRBV2|NA|NA|TRBJ1-3
CASSTGGPGNTIYF
TGTGCCAGCAGTACGGGCGGGCCTGGAAACACCATATATTTT
>16|TRBV30|once|TRBD1|TRBJ2-7
CAWREPGQGLSYEQYF
TGTGCCTGGAGAGAACCGGGACAGGGGCTTTCCTACGAGCAGTACTTC
>13|TRBV7-3|once|NA|TRBJ2-3
CASSRSLTDTQYF
TGTGCCAGCAGCCGTTCCTTAACAGATACGCAGTATTTT
>15|TRBV7-3|NA|NA|TRBJ2-7
CASSPEPGGTYEQYF
TGTGCCAGCAGCCCCGAACCAGGGGGGACCTACGAGCAGTACTTC
>13|TRBV18|NA|NA|TRBJ2-7
CASSPPVSYEQYF
TGTGCCAGCTCACCGCCGGTAAGCTACGAGCAGTACTTC
>15|TRBV27|once|TRBD2|TRBJ2-7
CASSSPAGGIYEQYF
TGTGCCAGCAGTTCGCCGGCGGGAGGGATATACGAGCAGTACTTC
>14|TRBV29-1|few|NA|TRBJ2-1
CSVFVNRKGDEQFF
TGCAGCGTTTTCGTCAATCGCAAAGGGGATGAGCAGTTCTTC
>18|TRBV28|NA|NA|TRBJ1-5
CASSSQFTEQYSNQPQHF
TGTGCCAGCAGTTCGCAGTTCACAGAACAGTATAGCAATCAGCCCCAGCATTTT
>18|TRBV4-1|many|TRBD2|TRBJ2-2
CASSHPTDGGRDTGELFF
TGCGCCAGCAGCCACCCCACGGATGGCGGGAGGGACACCGGGGAGCTGTTTTTT
>15|TRBV5-1|NA|NA|TRBJ1-4
CASSLFPGSSEKLFF
TGCGCCAGCAGCTTGTTCCCAGGGTCCTCCGAAAAACTGTTTTTT
>17|TRBV14|NA|NA|TRBJ2-1
CASSALLTGRNPNEQFF
TGTGCCAGCAGCGCACTCCTAACAGGGAGAAACCCCAATGAGCAGTTCTTC
>20|TRBV27|NA|TRBD2|TRBJ2-1
CASSPTSGRAKSESYNEQFF
TGTGCCAGCAGTCCCACTAGCGGGAGGGCTAAGAGCGAGTCCTACAATGAGCAGTTCTTC
>14|TRBV24-1|NA|NA|TRBJ1-1
CATSDSTGSTEAFF
TGTGCCACCAGTGATTCTACAGGGAGCACTGAAGCTTTCTTT
>10|TRBV20-1|once|NA|TRBJ1-1
CSARDNEAFF
TGCAGTGCTAGAGATAATGAAGCTTTCTTT
>12|TRBV11-3|once|TRBD2|TRBJ2-1
CASSLLAAEQFF
TGTGCCAGCAGCCTTCTAGCGGCTGAGCAGTTCTTC
>15|TRBV28|NA|TRBD1|TRBJ1-5
CASSLIQGDGQPQHF
TGTGCCAGCAGTTTGATACAGGGGGACGGTCAGCCCCAGCATTTT
>13|TRBV28|NA|NA|TRBJ1-6
CASSPGGGTPLHF
TGTGCCAGCAGCCCAGGCGGGGGAACACCCCTCCACTTT
>15|TRBV28|once|TRBD1|TRBJ1-5
CASSLGQGWNQPQHF
TGTGCCAGCAGCCTCGGACAGGGATGGAATCAGCCCCAGCATTTT
>15|TRBV28|once|NA|TRBJ2-4
CASSRQAIAKNIQYF
TGTGCCAGCAGTCGACAGGCTATAGCCAAAAACATTCAGTACTTC
>14|TRBV7-3|NA|NA|TRBJ2-1
CASSLLSGSGEQFF
TGTGCCAGCAGCTTACTAAGCGGGTCAGGTGAGCAGTTCTTC
>18|TRBV28|NA|NA|TRBJ1-1
CASSPYPKKGPMNTEAFF
TGTGCCAGCAGTCCTTACCCCAAGAAGGGGCCTATGAACACTGAAGCTTTCTTT
>15|TRBV28|NA|TRBD1|TRBJ1-5
CASNRRGPGNQPQHF
TGTGCCAGCAATCGCAGGGGGCCTGGCAATCAGCCCCAGCATTTT
>18|TRBV4-3|NA|TRBD2|TRBJ2-1
CASSQFHPLAGEFDEQFF
TGCGCCAGCAGCCAATTTCACCCCCTAGCGGGAGAATTTGATGAGCAGTTCTTC
>15|TRBV27|once|TRBD1|TRBJ1-4
CASSFTGETNEKLFF
TGTGCCAGCAGTTTTACAGGGGAGACTAATGAAAAACTGTTTTTT
>13|TRBV29-1|NA|TRBD1|TRBJ1-2
CSVGTGGGYGYTF
TGCAGCGTTGGGACAGGGGGTGGGTATGGCTACACCTTC
>16|TRBV28|once|TRBD1|TRBJ2-7
CASSSFFGTGAYEQYF
TGTGCCAGCAGTTCCTTCTTCGGGACAGGGGCGTACGAGCAGTACTTC
>16|TRBV4-1|NA|NA|TRBJ2-5
CASSQTEVIRGETQYF
TGCGCCAGCAGCCAAACAGAGGTAATCAGGGGAGAGACCCAGTACTTC
>12|TRBV11-3|NA|NA|TRBJ1-1
CASSLWSVGAFF
TGTGCCAGCAGCTTATGGTCGGTCGGAGCTTTCTTT
>14|TRBV28|once|NA|TRBJ1-4
CASSPWGGGEKLFF
TGTGCCAGCAGTCCTTGGGGAGGGGGTGAAAAACTGTTTTTT